Listed below are T cell receptor beta chains from one sample, sequenced in a study of CD8 T cells in ankylosing spondylitis. TCRdb re-called the 5' RACE reads through MiXCR, storing one row per CDR3 protein. The sample contains 50,000 to 60,000 distinct CDR3 sequences, approximately 7% of which appear only once. The specimen was blood, either unsorted or a sorted T cell fraction (not recorded which). These receptors were collected from a female donor with ankylosing spondylitis or in good health (not recorded which). CDR3s include the opening cysteine and the closing phenylalanine or tryptophan. D genes are given only for firm matches. Rows give clone size only sometimes, using once, few, many, or a class for an expanded clone.

clone size: many
V gene: TRBV20-1
D gene: TRBD2
J gene: TRBJ2-1
CDR3 DNA: TGCAGTGCTGCCCCTAGCGGATCAAGGTCCTACAATGAGCAGTTCTTC
CDR3 protein: CSAAPSGSRSYNEQFF

clone size: few
V gene: TRBV6-2/TRBV6-3
D gene: NA
J gene: TRBJ1-6
CDR3 DNA: TGTGCCGGAAGGGACTATAATTCACCCCTCCACTTT
CDR3 protein: CAGRDYNSPLHF

clone size: many
V gene: TRBV5-6
D gene: NA
J gene: TRBJ2-1
CDR3 DNA: TGTGCCAGCAGCGGGGGGAATGAGCAGTTCTTC
CDR3 protein: CASSGGNEQFF

clone size: many
V gene: TRBV7-9
D gene: TRBD1
J gene: TRBJ1-6
CDR3 DNA: TGTGCCAGCAGCTCCTCGAGACAGGGTCACTCACCCCTCCACTTT
CDR3 protein: CASSSSRQGHSPLHF

clone size: many
V gene: TRBV11-2
D gene: NA
J gene: TRBJ2-2
CDR3 DNA: TGTGCCAGCAGCCAAGACGGTTTAGCCGGGGAGCTGTTTTTT
CDR3 protein: CASSQDGLAGELFF

clone size: NA
V gene: TRBV7-8
D gene: NA
J gene: TRBJ1-1
CDR3 DNA: TGTGCCAGCAGCCCCTATTGGTGGAACACTGAAGCTTTCTTT
CDR3 protein: CASSPYWWNTEAFF

clone size: many
V gene: TRBV12-3/TRBV12-4
D gene: TRBD2
J gene: TRBJ2-5
CDR3 DNA: TGTGCCAGCAGTACGTCCGGGACTAGCGGGACCCAGTACTTC
CDR3 protein: CASSTSGTSGTQYF

clone size: many
V gene: TRBV20-1
D gene: NA
J gene: TRBJ1-2
CDR3 DNA: TGCAGTGCTAGCCCCGCGGCAACCTATGGCTACACCTTC
CDR3 protein: CSASPAATYGYTF

clone size: many
V gene: TRBV6-5
D gene: TRBD2
J gene: TRBJ2-1
CDR3 DNA: TGTGCCAGCAGATTACTAGCGCTATCCTACAATGAGCAGTTCTTC
CDR3 protein: CASRLLALSYNEQFF

clone size: NA
V gene: TRBV20-1
D gene: NA
J gene: TRBJ1-1
CDR3 DNA: TGCAGTGCTAGACTGAGCGGCAGGGTGAACACTGAAGCTTTCTTT
CDR3 protein: CSARLSGRVNTEAFF

clone size: many
V gene: TRBV20-1
D gene: TRBD1
J gene: TRBJ2-1
CDR3 DNA: TGCAGTGCTAGAGATCCTGGTAAGGACAGGGCCCACAATGAGCAGTTCTTC
CDR3 protein: CSARDPGKDRAHNEQFF

clone size: many
V gene: TRBV4-1
D gene: NA
J gene: TRBJ1-1
CDR3 DNA: TGCGCCAGCAGTCTGGGGGAGGTTTGGGAGAACACTGAAGCTTTCTTT
CDR3 protein: CASSLGEVWENTEAFF

clone size: many
V gene: TRBV4-1
D gene: NA
J gene: TRBJ2-3
CDR3 DNA: TGCGCCAGCAGCCAAGATTCTTCGCAGGGACTCAACACAGATACGCAGTATTTT
CDR3 protein: CASSQDSSQGLNTDTQYF

clone size: many
V gene: TRBV5-1
D gene: NA
J gene: TRBJ1-3
CDR3 DNA: TGCGCCAGCAGCTACGAAGGACGGATCGCCGGAAACACCATATATTTT
CDR3 protein: CASSYEGRIAGNTIYF

clone size: NA
V gene: TRBV7-2
D gene: NA
J gene: TRBJ2-1
CDR3 DNA: TGTGCCAGCAGCTTAGCCTACAGCTCCTACAATGAGCAGTTCTTC
CDR3 protein: CASSLAYSSYNEQFF

clone size: NA
V gene: TRBV20-1
D gene: NA
J gene: TRBJ2-7
CDR3 DNA: TGCAGTGCCAGGCCTTCCGGGATGCAGTACTTC
CDR3 protein: CSARPSGMQYF

clone size: many
V gene: TRBV19
D gene: NA
J gene: TRBJ1-1
CDR3 DNA: TGTGCCAGTACCATAGAGGGGGGTATTGAAGCTTTCTTT
CDR3 protein: CASTIEGGIEAFF

clone size: NA
V gene: TRBV7-2
D gene: NA
J gene: TRBJ1-5
CDR3 DNA: TGTGCCAGCAGCTTCGGGGTAGGCCAGCCCCAGCATTTT
CDR3 protein: CASSFGVGQPQHF

clone size: many
V gene: TRBV20-1
D gene: TRBD1
J gene: TRBJ2-2
CDR3 DNA: TGCAGTGCTGCCGGGACAGAATACCCTAACACCGGGGAGCTGTTTTTT
CDR3 protein: CSAAGTEYPNTGELFF

clone size: many
V gene: TRBV6-5
D gene: NA
J gene: TRBJ2-3
CDR3 DNA: TGTGCCAGCAGTTACTCTGGGCAGAACACAGATACGCAGTATTTT
CDR3 protein: CASSYSGQNTDTQYF

clone size: many
V gene: TRBV7-3
D gene: NA
J gene: TRBJ1-2
CDR3 DNA: TGTGCCAGCAGCTTAACAGGGCTGCATGGCTACACCTTC
CDR3 protein: CASSLTGLHGYTF

clone size: many
V gene: TRBV3-1
D gene: NA
J gene: TRBJ2-1
CDR3 DNA: TGTGCCAGCAGCCAAGTCATGAACAATGAGCAGTTCTTC
CDR3 protein: CASSQVMNNEQFF

clone size: many
V gene: TRBV29-1
D gene: TRBD1
J gene: TRBJ2-1
CDR3 DNA: TGCAGCGTTGATTGGGACAGGGAGTTTGAGCAGTTCTTC
CDR3 protein: CSVDWDREFEQFF

clone size: many
V gene: TRBV24-1
D gene: TRBD2
J gene: TRBJ2-5
CDR3 DNA: TGTGCCACCAGTGAGAAATCTTGGCGGGGGGAGACCCAGTACTTC
CDR3 protein: CATSEKSWRGETQYF

clone size: few
V gene: TRBV11-2
D gene: NA
J gene: TRBJ2-1
CDR3 DNA: TGTGCCAGCAGCTTAGAACGGATCAATGAGCAGTTCTTC
CDR3 protein: CASSLERINEQFF

clone size: NA
V gene: TRBV20-1
D gene: TRBD1
J gene: TRBJ1-4
CDR3 DNA: TGCAGTGGAAGGGACAGTAATGAAAAACTGTTTTTT
CDR3 protein: CSGRDSNEKLFF

clone size: few
V gene: TRBV12-3/TRBV12-4
D gene: NA
J gene: TRBJ2-7
CDR3 DNA: TGTGCCAGCACGCGTACCTCCAGCTCCTACGAGCAGTACTTC
CDR3 protein: CASTRTSSSYEQYF

clone size: medium-sized
V gene: TRBV29-1
D gene: NA
J gene: TRBJ2-3
CDR3 DNA: TGCAGCGCCGAGACGTCGACACAATTACCAGATACGCAGTATTTT
CDR3 protein: CSAETSTQLPDTQYF

clone size: NA
V gene: TRBV6-1
D gene: NA
J gene: TRBJ1-1
CDR3 DNA: TGTGCCTCTCGGGTGGGGCTGAACACTGAAGCTTTCTTT
CDR3 protein: CASRVGLNTEAFF